Listed here are 15 T cell receptor beta chains from one sample, sequenced in a study of T cell changes during pregnancy in multiple sclerosis. The repertoire was sequenced with immunoSEQ multiplex PCR; TCRdb's copy has only in-frame clones and lacks some. The repertoire holds around 56,000 clones, approximately 90% seen once, with approximately 2.3% in the top ten. The source material was peripheral blood, sampled in the first trimester of pregnancy. These receptors all come from a female donor in good health, enrolled as a control in a pregnancy study.

The chain joins TRBV19 to TRBJ2-2; 7 positions agree with TRBD2. After removal of 9 bases from V and 3 bases from J, the junction contained 4 bases not matched to a gene. This CDR3 contains 13 residues. The germline CDR1 and CDR2 sequences are LNHDA and SQIVND (reference sequence). The CDR3 is CASSGLYTGELFF. The CDR3 DNA is TGTGCCAGCTCGGGACTATACACCGGGGAGCTGTTTTTT.

V is TRBV28 and J is TRBJ1-2; D is unresolved. V lost 6 bases and J 3 bases, leaving 8 bases between the germline ends. There are 12 residues in the CDR3. Germline V gene data show CDR1 as MDHEN and CDR2 as SYDVKM. For the CDR3, the DNA is TGTGCCAGCAGCCCAGGATACTATGGCTACACCTTC. Residues: CASSPGYYGYTF.

This chain links TRBV6-4 with TRBJ1-2; D not resolved. V was shortened by 0 bases and J by 4 bases, with 6 bases between the two germline ends. CDR3 length equals 13 residues. Germline values: CDR1 MRHNA, CDR2 SNTAGT. DNA of the CDR3: TGTGCCAGCAGTGACTCGAACAGCTATGGCTACACCTTC. Protein product: CASSDSNSYGYTF.

The table lists this clone with a count of one. CDR3 nucleotides: TGTGCCAGCAGTAATAGCGGAAGACGCCGAATTGAGCAGTTCTTC. Its protein is CASSNSGRRRIEQFF. The chain employs TRBV6-5 and TRBJ2-1, with TRBD2 as a possible D gene (6 bases). Trimming left V 5 bases short and J 9 bases short, with 20 bases between. In germline, CDR1 is MNHEY, CDR2 SVGAGI. The CDR3 is 15 amino acids.

This chain connects TRBV9 to TRBJ1-2, with 7 bases that match TRBD1. The germline V gene encodes CDR1 SGDLS and CDR2 YYNGEE. The CDR3 spans 16 residues. V lost 0 bases to trimming and J lost 5 bases; unmatched junction nucleotides: 10. CDR3 in amino acids: CASSVEQGKSEYGYTF. The CDR3 DNA reads TGTGCCAGCAGCGTAGAACAGGGGAAGTCGGAATATGGCTACACCTTC.

The genes are TRBV5-1 and TRBJ1-4; D might be TRBD1 (5 bases). This CDR3 is 14 amino acids long. The V end lost 4 bases, the J end lost 5 bases, and 12 bases lay between the germline ends. CDR1 and CDR2 (germline): SGHRS, YFSETQ. CDR3: CASSPGTSNEKLFF. Written as DNA, the CDR3 is TGCGCCAGCAGCCCCGGGACTAGCAATGAAAAACTGTTTTTT. Looking up the rest from reference TRBV5-1 and TRBJ1-4 gives the full variable domain: KAGVTQTPRYLIKTRGQQVTLSCSPISGHRSVSWYQQTPGQGLQFLFEYFSETQRNKGNFPGRFSGRQFSNSRSEMNVSTLELGDSALYLCASSPGTSNEKLFFGSGTQLSVL.

This rearrangement joins TRBV28 to TRBJ1-2, with a tentative D call TRBD1 (5 bases). V lost 4 bases and J 8 bases, leaving 14 bases between the germline ends. Germline V gives CDR1 MDHEN, CDR2 SYDVKM. This CDR3 region has 13 residues. The CDR3 bases are TGTGCCAGCAGTTGGCCCCGATGGGGCGGCTACACCTTC. Its translation: CASSWPRWGGYTF.

This chain joins TRBV11-2 and TRBJ1-3; TRBD1 aligns across 7 bases. This CDR3 is built from 15 residues. The germline V gene encodes CDR1 SGHAT and CDR2 FQNNGV. V shed 1 base, J shed 5 bases, and the junction held 5 bases outside the gene matches. The CDR3 protein is CASSLGQGGRNTIYF. The CDR3 DNA is TGTGCCAGCAGCTTAGGACAGGGCGGAAGAAACACCATATATTTT.

The chain has TRBV2 and TRBJ1-1; D perhaps matches TRBD1 (5 bases). Germline assignment: CDR1 SNHLY and CDR2 FYNNEI. V was shortened by 7 bases and J by 6 bases, with 15 bases between the two germline ends. The CDR3 is 13 residues long. The CDR3 DNA reads TGTGCCAGCATTTCAACTTCCAGGGCTGAAGCTTTCTTT. It is translated as CASISTSRAEAFF.

The chain recombines TRBV10-3 with TRBJ2-7, with 8 bases fitting TRBD2. Germline CDR1 ENHRY, CDR2 SYGVKD. The CDR3 totals 16 residues. The V segment lost 2 bases and the J segment 6 bases; nucleotides outside the gene matches: 12. The CDR3 loop is CAISETLAGSLGEQYF. The CDR3 DNA is TGTGCCATCAGTGAGACGTTAGCGGGATCCCTAGGCGAGCAGTACTTC.

This clone came up once. The CDR3 reads CSVLDRNYEQYF. CDR3 in DNA: TGCAGCGTCCTCGACAGAAACTACGAGCAGTACTTC. The chain couples TRBV29-1 to TRBJ2-7, with D possibly matching TRBD1 (5 bases). Per the germline V gene, CDR1 is SQVTM and CDR2 is ANQGSEA. The V gene lost 6 bases and the J gene lost 3 bases, with 12 bases spanning the gap. This CDR3 comprises 12 residues.

This clone was observed a handful of times. The chain recombines TRBV19 with TRBJ2-3; D perhaps matches TRBD1 (5 bases). Germline CDR1 is LNHDA and CDR2 is SQIVND (reference sequence). The V end lost 0 bases, the J end lost 1 base, and 20 bases lay between the germline ends. The CDR3 length is 19 residues. The CDR3 DNA follows: TGTGCCAGTAGTATAGACAGGGTAAGCCCCCCATTAGGCACAGATACGCAGTATTTT. This sequence encodes CASSIDRVSPPLGTDTQYF.

This sequence joins TRBV13 and TRBJ2-4; perhaps TRBD1 as D (6 bases). The CDR3 consists of 14 residues. Trimming cost V 5 bases and J 7 bases, with 15 bases left between them. Per the germline V gene, CDR1 is PRHDT and CDR2 is FYEKMQ (reference sequence). The CDR3 nucleotides are TGTGCCAGCAGCGTCCGACAGGACGATAACATTCAGTACTTC. This codes for CASSVRQDDNIQYF.

This chain connects TRBV7-8 to TRBJ1-1, with TRBD1 as a possible D gene (6 bases). V was shortened by 5 bases and J by 6 bases, with 13 bases between the two germline ends. The CDR3 totals 13 residues. Germline lookup yields CDR1 SGHVS and CDR2 FQNEAQ. CDR3 DNA: TGTGCCAGCAGCAATGGGGGGGCGTCTGAAGCTTTCTTT. Translated: CASSNGGASEAFF. The complete variable domain, with remaining parts taken from reference TRBV7-8 and TRBJ1-1, reads GAGVSQSPRYKVAKRGQDVALRCDPISGHVSLFWYQQALGQGPEFLTYFQNEAQLDKSGLPSDRFFAERPEGSVSTLKIQRTQQEDSAVYLCASSNGGASEAFFGQGTRLTVV.

The chain is built from TRBV6-1 and TRBJ2-3, with TRBD2 matching 8 bases. This CDR3 region has 15 residues. V dropped 5 bases and J dropped 6; count of bases not matched to a gene: 10. Per the germline V gene, CDR1 is MNHNS and CDR2 is SASEGT. CDR3 bases: TGTGCCAGCAGTACCCGGACTAGCCCCCTGGATACGCAGTATTTT. Translating it yields CASSTRTSPLDTQYF.